The entry below gives a single TCR beta chain sequence along with its context. The antigen is not known. J gave up 0 bases and V 6 bases, and 14 bases lay outside the gene matches. This CDR3 comprises 19 residues. Germline loops: CDR1 SGHNT, CDR2 YYREEE (reference sequence). This entry belongs to a study of shared clonotypes between healthy human individuals. At the level of the study: Each donor's CD4 naive and CD4 memory cells filled three plates apiece, CD8 naive two, and CD8 memory one. General observations from the study: The generation probabilities recorded for non-shared clonotypes fell below those of clonotypes shared by all four donors.

All donors were healthy HIV-negative adults lacking recent acute infections or vaccinations. Only in-frame clones appear in the TCRdb table, and some are missing; sequencing was by immunoSEQ multiplex PCR. There are under 1,900,000 clones in the sample; 98% occur only once, and about 0.4% lies in the top ten. The receptor comes from a man aged 25 to 45 in good health. Input material: naive CD4+ T cells sorted from blood. As to subset: CD45RA+ positively selected. The gene calls are TRBV5-4 and TRBJ2-1; 11 bases are a match to TRBD2. CDR3: CASNPMVLAGVSSYNEQFF. The CDR3 DNA reads as TGTGCCAGCAACCCCATGGTACTAGCGGGAGTAAGCTCCTACAATGAGCAGTTCTTC.